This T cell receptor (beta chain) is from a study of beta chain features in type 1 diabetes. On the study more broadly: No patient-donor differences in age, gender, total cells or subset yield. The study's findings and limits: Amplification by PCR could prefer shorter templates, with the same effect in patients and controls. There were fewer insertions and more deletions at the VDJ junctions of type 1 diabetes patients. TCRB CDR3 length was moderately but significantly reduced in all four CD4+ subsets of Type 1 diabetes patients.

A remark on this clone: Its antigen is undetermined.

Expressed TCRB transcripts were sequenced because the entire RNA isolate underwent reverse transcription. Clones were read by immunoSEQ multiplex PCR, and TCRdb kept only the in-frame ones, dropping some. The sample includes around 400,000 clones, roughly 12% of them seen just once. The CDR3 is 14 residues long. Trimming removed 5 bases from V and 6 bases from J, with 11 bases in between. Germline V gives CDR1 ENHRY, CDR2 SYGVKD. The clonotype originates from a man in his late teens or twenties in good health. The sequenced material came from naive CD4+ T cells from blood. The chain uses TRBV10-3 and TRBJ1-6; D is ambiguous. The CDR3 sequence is CAISLAEINSPLHF. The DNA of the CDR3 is TGTGCCATCAGTTTAGCAGAAATTAATTCACCCCTCCACTTT.